This T cell receptor beta chain was sequenced for a study of T cells after posttransplantation cyclophosphamide. As regards this clone: Its antigen is still unknown.

The method was immunoSEQ multiplex PCR; TCRdb's version includes in-frame clones alone and lacks a portion of them. The sample contains approximately 15,000 clones, approximately 80% of which appear only once. CDR1 is SQVTM, CDR2 ANQGSEA, per germline. This CDR3 has 14 residues. V was clipped by 6 bases and J by 4 bases, with 15 bases between them. Study-wide results and caveats: Tissue-infiltrating T cells from skin or gut overlapped little with blood T cells. TRB clonality was highly associated with recipient CMV seropositivity and reactivation. Donor CD8+ memory clones often dominated recipient blood repertoires at later times.

What was sequenced was memory CD4+ T cells sorted from PBMCs. This TCR derives from a man between 50 and 59 years old in good health, CMV-negative, and a related stem cell transplant donor. The chain has TRBV29-1 and TRBJ1-4; possibly TRBD1 for D (6 bases). The CDR3 region has the DNA TGCAGCGTGGATACAGGGCTCAGTAATGAAAAACTGTTTTTT. Its translation: CSVDTGLSNEKLFF.